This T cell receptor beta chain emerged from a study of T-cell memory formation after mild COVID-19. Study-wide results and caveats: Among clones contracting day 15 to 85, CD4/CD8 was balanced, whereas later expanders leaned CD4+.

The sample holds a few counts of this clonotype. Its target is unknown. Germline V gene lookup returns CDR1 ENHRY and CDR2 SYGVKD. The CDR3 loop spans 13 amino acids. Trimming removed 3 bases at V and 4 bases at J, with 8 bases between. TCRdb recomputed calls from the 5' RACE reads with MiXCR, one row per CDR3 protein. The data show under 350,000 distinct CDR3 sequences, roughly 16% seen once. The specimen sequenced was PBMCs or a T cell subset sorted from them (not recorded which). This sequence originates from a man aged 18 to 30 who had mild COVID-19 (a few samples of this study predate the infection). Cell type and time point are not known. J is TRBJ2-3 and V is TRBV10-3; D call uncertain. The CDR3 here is CAISEGTSDTQYF. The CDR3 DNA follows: TGTGCCATCAGTGAAGGTACCTCAGATACGCAGTATTTT.